This T cell receptor beta chain was sequenced for a study of cytomegalovirus exposure and HLA in healthy donors. PCR employed 60 Vbeta and 13 Jbeta primers. TCRdb keeps only in-frame clones here, not all; method: immunoSEQ multiplex PCR. The sample lists 150,000 to 200,000 clones, around 84% seen once, with about 6% in the top ten. From germline, CDR1 is SGHDT and CDR2 YYEEEE. The CDR3 runs 16 residues. The V end lost 1 base, the J end lost 0 bases, and 10 bases lay between the germline ends. The rearrangement joins TRBV5-6 to TRBJ2-2; D may be TRBD1 (6 bases). The sequence derives from a man aged 50 to 59 in good health and CMV-seropositive. Sequencing input: PBMCs. The CDR3, as DNA: TGTGCCAGCAGCTTGTGGGGGCAACCGAACACCGGGGAGCTGTTTTTT. The encoded protein is CASSLWGQPNTGELFF.